This TCR beta chain was found in a study of human thymus T cells. CDR1 and CDR2 from the germline V gene are MGHRA and YSYEKL. Trimming cost V 1 base and J 4 bases; bases outside gene matches: 4. The CDR3 length is 15 residues. Generated by immunoSEQ multiplex PCR, the TCRdb table keeps only in-frame clones and is missing some. The sample lists about 44,000 clones; approximately 95% were seen once. Donors consisted of healthy Finnish infants (having corrective surgery for congenital heart defects). Input material: blood. The chain recombines TRBV4-1 with TRBJ2-3; 8 bases line up with TRBD2. The receptor's source is a boy younger than two with a congenital heart defect but otherwise immunologically healthy. As DNA, the CDR3 is TGCGCCAGCAGCCAAGCCCTAGCGGGCGCAGATACGCAGTATTTT. Protein: CASSQALAGADTQYF.